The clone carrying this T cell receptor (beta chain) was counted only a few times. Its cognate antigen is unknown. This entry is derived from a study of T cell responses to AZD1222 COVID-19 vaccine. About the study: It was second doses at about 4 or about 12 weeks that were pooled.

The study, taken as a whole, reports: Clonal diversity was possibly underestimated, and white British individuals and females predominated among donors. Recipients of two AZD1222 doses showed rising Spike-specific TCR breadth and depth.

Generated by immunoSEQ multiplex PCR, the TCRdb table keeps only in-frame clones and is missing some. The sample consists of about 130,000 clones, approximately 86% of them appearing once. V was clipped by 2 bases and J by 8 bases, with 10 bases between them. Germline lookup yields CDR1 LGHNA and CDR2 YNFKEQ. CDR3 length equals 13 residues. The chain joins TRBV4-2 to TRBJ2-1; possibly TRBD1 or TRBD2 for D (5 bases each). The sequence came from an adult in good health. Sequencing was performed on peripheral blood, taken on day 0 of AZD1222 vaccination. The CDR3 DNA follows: TGTGCCAGCAGCCAAAGGAGAGGGGATGAGCAGTTCTTC. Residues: CASSQRRGDEQFF.